This is a list of T cell receptor beta chains from one sample in a study of T cell repertoires in cytomegalovirus infection. TCRdb itself ran the reads through MiXCR, one entry per CDR3 protein. The sample contains approximately 630,000 distinct CDR3 sequences, more than 20% of which appear only once. What was sequenced was CD8+ T cells from PBMCs. These receptors all come from a human donor in good health (CMV status not recorded). Some clones in this sample may be carry-over from other donors' samples. Both conserved end residues are part of each CDR3. D genes are given only for firm matches. Size values are once, few and many counts, or a class for expanded clones, and some rows have none.

CDR3 length	clone size	D gene	V gene	J gene	CDR3 protein	CDR3 DNA
15	-	TRBD1	TRBV2	TRBJ2-3	CASSERAGGADTQYF	TGTGCCAGCAGTGAGAGGGCAGGGGGTGCAGATACGCAGTATTTT
15	-	TRBD1	TRBV10-3	TRBJ2-7	CAISESEGTGDEQYF	TGTGCCATCAGTGAGTCTGAAGGGACAGGGGACGAGCAGTACTTC
15	-	-	TRBV29-1	TRBJ1-3	CSAFGDLAGGNTIYF	TGCAGCGCCTTCGGGGACCTTGCAGGTGGAAACACCATATATTTT
16	many	-	TRBV28	TRBJ2-1	CASRDRDGSSYNEQFF	TGTGCCAGCAGGGACCGGGACGGGAGCTCCTACAATGAGCAGTTCTTC
19	few	-	TRBV12-3/TRBV12-4	TRBJ2-1	CASSLDAGGLDDGDNEQFF	TGTGCCAGCAGTTTAGATGCTGGGGGACTGGATGACGGCGACAATGAGCAGTTCTTC
15	-	-	TRBV14	TRBJ2-1	CASSLFPRTGAEQFF	TGTGCCAGCAGCCTCTTCCCCCGGACGGGGGCCGAGCAGTTCTTC
14	many	-	TRBV7-9	TRBJ1-4	CASSYPMGDEKLFF	TGTGCCAGCAGCTACCCGATGGGAGATGAAAAACTGTTTTTT
18	few	-	TRBV28	TRBJ1-5	CASSFLSFDRESNQPQHF	TGTGCCAGCAGTTTCCTCTCGTTCGACAGAGAAAGTAATCAGCCCCAGCATTTT
13	-	-	TRBV6-6	TRBJ1-5	CASNPEANQPQHF	TGTGCCAGCAACCCGGAGGCCAATCAGCCCCAGCATTTT
14	few	-	TRBV7-9	TRBJ1-1	CASSSPTGGTEAFF	TGTGCCAGCAGCTCCCCGACAGGCGGCACTGAAGCTTTCTTT
15	many	-	TRBV7-8	TRBJ1-1	CASSPRWGADTEAFF	TGTGCCAGCAGCCCCCGGTGGGGGGCGGACACTGAAGCTTTCTTT
13	many	-	TRBV27	TRBJ1-2	CASSLSLNYGYTF	TGTGCCAGCAGTTTAAGCCTTAACTATGGCTACACCTTC
19	many	-	TRBV11-3	TRBJ2-2	CASSLEVTLYGPNTGELFF	TGTGCCAGCAGCTTAGAAGTAACCCTTTATGGCCCGAACACCGGGGAGCTGTTTTTT
12	-	-	TRBV2	TRBJ1-2	CASRGGADGYTF	TGTGCCAGCCGTGGGGGGGCAGATGGCTACACCTTC
14	-	-	TRBV7-9	TRBJ2-6	CASSLDAGANVLTF	TGTGCCAGCAGCTTGGACGCTGGGGCCAACGTCCTGACTTTC
15	few	-	TRBV3-1	TRBJ2-3	CASSPQESSGNTQYF	TGTGCCAGCAGCCCCCAGGAGAGTAGCGGAAATACGCAGTATTTT
14	few	-	TRBV19	TRBJ2-1	CASREAGYYNEQFF	TGTGCCAGTAGAGAGGCAGGGTACTACAATGAGCAGTTCTTC
16	few	-	TRBV15	TRBJ2-1	CATTDRWASAYNEQFF	TGTGCCACCACCGATAGATGGGCTAGCGCCTACAATGAGCAGTTCTTC
15	few	TRBD1	TRBV5-8	TRBJ2-7	CASSLVDRRIYEQYF	TGTGCCAGCAGCTTGGTGGACAGGAGAATCTACGAGCAGTACTTC
17	many	-	TRBV7-7	TRBJ1-5	CASSLRESADSNQPQHF	TGTGCTAGCAGCCTCCGGGAGTCTGCGGATAGCAATCAGCCCCAGCATTTT
14	many	TRBD1	TRBV29-1	TRBJ1-2	CSVNRDRDNYGYTF	TGCAGCGTTAACCGGGACAGGGATAACTATGGCTACACCTTC
14	many	-	TRBV2	TRBJ1-6	CASSAGPYNSPLHF	TGTGCCAGCAGTGCGGGTCCTTATAATTCACCCCTCCACTTT
19	few	TRBD1	TRBV5-1	TRBJ2-7	CASSRPRDRGLSFLGEQYF	TGCGCCAGCAGCAGACCCCGGGACAGGGGGCTCTCTTTCCTAGGGGAGCAGTACTTC
13	few	-	TRBV10-3	TRBJ2-1	CVISADEENEQFF	TGTGTCATCAGTGCGGACGAGGAAAATGAGCAGTTCTTC
13	-	-	TRBV29-1	TRBJ2-7	CSVEDQTGNEQYF	TGCAGCGTTGAAGATCAGACGGGGAACGAGCAGTACTTC
13	-	-	TRBV29-1	TRBJ1-2	CSVADRQIYGYTF	TGCAGCGTCGCAGACAGACAAATCTATGGCTACACCTTC
12	-	-	TRBV2	TRBJ2-7	CASSLLGPEQYF	TGTGCCAGCAGTTTACTAGGCCCCGAGCAGTACTTC
11	-	-	TRBV29-1	TRBJ2-1	CSVGGGREQFF	TGCAGCGTTGGAGGGGGAAGGGAGCAGTTCTTC
15	many	-	TRBV7-8	TRBJ1-1	CASSLGRGGSTEAFF	TGTGCCAGCAGCTTAGGACGCGGAGGGAGCACTGAAGCTTTCTTT
14	-	TRBD1	TRBV20-1	TRBJ1-2	CSAPRTGRNYGYTF	TGCAGTGCGCCCAGGACAGGGAGAAACTATGGCTACACCTTC
12	many	-	TRBV19	TRBJ2-7	CASSSRPGEQYF	TGTGCCAGTAGTTCCCGACCGGGCGAGCAGTACTTC
12	many	-	TRBV12-3/TRBV12-4	TRBJ1-1	CASSFGGTEAFF	TGTGCCAGCAGCTTCGGGGGCACTGAAGCTTTCTTT
12	few	-	TRBV20-1	TRBJ2-1	CSARKVYNEQFF	TGCAGTGCTAGGAAGGTTTACAATGAGCAGTTCTTC
16	-	TRBD1	TRBV28	TRBJ2-1	CASSFRPGTGGHEQFF	TGTGCCAGCAGTTTCCGCCCAGGGACAGGGGGTCATGAGCAGTTCTTC
12	-	-	TRBV24-1	TRBJ1-1	CATSGAGLEAFF	TGTGCCACCAGTGGGGCCGGGCTTGAAGCTTTCTTT
15	many	TRBD1	TRBV7-6	TRBJ1-1	CASSLRTGMNTEAFF	TGTGCCAGCAGCTTAAGGACAGGTATGAACACTGAAGCTTTCTTT
16	-	TRBD1	TRBV5-1	TRBJ2-3	CASTPPGQRDTDTQYF	TGCGCCAGCACCCCTCCGGGACAGCGAGACACAGATACGCAGTATTTT
15	once	TRBD1	TRBV6-6	TRBJ2-1	CASSYPGQERNEQFF	TGTGCCAGCAGTTACCCGGGACAGGAAAGAAATGAGCAGTTCTTC
15	-	-	TRBV29-1	TRBJ2-7	CSVEDLRLGGYEQYF	TGCAGCGTTGAAGATCTCCGCCTGGGTGGGTACGAGCAGTACTTC
18	-	-	TRBV6-6	TRBJ2-5	CASSSPGVGGGHLETQYF	TGTGCCAGCAGTTCCCCGGGAGTGGGGGGGGGCCATTTAGAGACCCAGTACTTC
13	many	-	TRBV7-6	TRBJ1-1	CASSSAMNTEAFF	TGTGCCAGCAGCTCGGCCATGAACACTGAAGCTTTCTTT
15	-	-	TRBV7-9	TRBJ1-5	CASSLAKTGEEPQHF	TGTGCCAGCAGCTTAGCAAAGACAGGTGAAGAGCCCCAGCATTTT
14	-	-	TRBV7-9	TRBJ2-5	CASIPIASRETQYF	TGTGCCAGCATCCCTATAGCATCGCGGGAGACCCAGTACTTC
14	few	TRBD1	TRBV27	TRBJ2-7	CASSFSRGPYEQYF	TGTGCCAGCAGTTTCAGCAGGGGGCCCTACGAGCAGTACTTC
13	many	-	TRBV4-1	TRBJ2-1	CASSPSSYNEQFF	TGTGCCAGCAGTCCCAGCTCCTACAATGAGCAGTTCTTC
13	-	-	TRBV20-1	TRBJ2-2	CSARGRSAGELFF	TGCAGTGCTAGAGGCAGGAGCGCCGGGGAGCTGTTTTTT